This T cell receptor beta chain was obtained from a study of blood T cell repertoires in COVID-19. Overall study context: From T cells, B-cell-depleted T cells, or PBMCs came the material, which was cDNA or gDNA.

Everyone who took part was about 18 to 90 years old, and they came from 24 US areas. Researchers sorted participants into cohorts using their self-reported clinical history. Original analysis: It was from reference gene primer amplification that nucleated cell counts were estimated. The table came from immunoSEQ multiplex PCR; TCRdb's copy has only in-frame clones and leaves some out. The DNA gave D and trimming, while V, J and clone size come from that table. This sample carries hundreds of thousands of clones, 80% to 90% of them seen once, and the ten largest clones take less than 20%. CDR3 length equals 13 residues. Trimming shortened V by 4 bases and J by 7 bases, and 14 bases separated the two germline ends. CDR1 and CDR2 from the germline V gene are SGHRS and YFSETQ.

The V call is TRBV5-1, the J call TRBJ1-1, with TRBD1 as a possible D gene (6 bases). Input material: PBMCs or T cells enriched from blood (not recorded which). The TCR was taken from a young man who had recovered from COVID-19. The chain's CDR3 is CASSRGHRSEAFF. The CDR3 nucleotides read TGCGCCAGCAGCCGGGGACACCGAAGTGAAGCTTTCTTT.